The next 9 T cell receptor beta chains were all read from a single sample in a study of T cells in Graves' hyperthyroidism and ophthalmopathy. TCR beta CDR3 sequences were amplified from RNA transcripts. Primed by the HTBI set, a first-round RT-PCR was run on the TCR CDR3. TCRdb itself ran the multiplex PCR reads through MiXCR, one entry per CDR3 protein. The profile shows around 300,000 distinct CDR3 sequences, about 14% of them singletons. Material: blood. The receptors were sampled from a woman between 25 and 40 years old with Graves' hyperthyroidism that later progressed to Graves' ophthalmopathy.

This clonotype appeared a few times. The rearrangement links TRBV9 to TRBJ2-3; TRBD2 is a possible D gene (5 bases). The CDR3 sequence is 13 residues long. V lost 4 bases and J lost 4, with 10 bases in between. Germline CDR1 is SGDLS and CDR2 is YYNGEE. CDR3 sequence reads: CASSSRTPDTQYF. DNA of the CDR3: TGTGCCAGCAGCTCCCGGACTCCAGATACGCAGTATTTT.

This clonotype occurred many times. The chain couples TRBV6-1 to TRBJ2-1, with 10 positions matching TRBD1. The germline gives CDR1 MNHNS, CDR2 SASEGT. CDR3 length: 16 amino acids. Germline trimming cut 3 bases from V and 5 bases from J; bases unmatched to any gene: 7. As DNA, the CDR3 is TGTGCCAGCAGTGAGGGGAGGACAGGGGGACACAATGAGCAGTTCTTC. This translates into CASSEGRTGGHNEQFF.

The chain carries TRBV27 and TRBJ2-1; no firm D call. Trimming took 7 bases from V and 6 from J, leaving 16 bases between them. Germline assignment: CDR1 MNHEY and CDR2 SMNVEV (reference sequence). This CDR3 has 14 residues. The CDR3 region has the DNA TGTGCCAGCACCCCTGAGTCCTCCCTCAATGAGCAGTTCTTC. Translating gives CASTPESSLNEQFF.

This clonotype was observed a handful of times. V is TRBV19 and J is TRBJ2-2, with D tentatively TRBD1 (5 bases). Germline V gene data show CDR1 as LNHDA and CDR2 as SQIVND (reference sequence). V was clipped by 1 base and J by 7 bases, with 13 bases between them. This CDR3 has 15 amino acids. The CDR3 loop is CASSIGGRASGELFF. The DNA for the CDR3 is TGTGCCAGTAGTATAGGAGGCAGGGCGAGCGGGGAGCTGTTTTTT.

This clonotype showed up many times. The chain links TRBV7-2 to TRBJ2-3; maybe TRBD1 (6 bases). The germline V and J ends were trimmed by 5 bases and 0 bases, with 9 bases remaining between them. The CDR3 consists of 14 residues. CDR1 SGHTA and CDR2 FQGNSA come from the germline V gene. CDR3 DNA: TGTGCCAGCAGCAACAGGGCTAGCACAGATACGCAGTATTTT. Encoded protein: CASSNRASTDTQYF. The full variable domain, its missing parts supplied by reference TRBV7-2 and TRBJ2-3, is GAGVSQSPSNKVTEKGKDVELRCDPISGHTALYWYRQSLGQGLEFLIYFQGNSAPDKSGLPSDRFSAERTGGSVSTLTIQRTQQEDSAVYLCASSNRASTDTQYFGPGTRLTVL.

This clonotype was detected many times. This chain connects TRBV6-1 to TRBJ2-2; D might be TRBD2 (6 bases). Germline lookup yields CDR1 MNHNS and CDR2 SASEGT. Trimming took 6 bases from V and 7 from J, leaving 18 bases between them. This CDR3 has 15 amino acids. CDR3 in DNA: TGTGCCAGCAGGGGGACTCGGTGGGATGACGGGGAGCTGTTTTTT. This gives the protein CASRGTRWDDGELFF.

The CDR3 DNA reads TGTGCCAGTAGTATAGGCTTGATCGGCTACACCTTC. It yields the protein CASSIGLIGYTF. The chain employs TRBV19 and TRBJ1-2; D not certain. The CDR3 extends over 12 amino acids. Trimming took off 1 base at V and 8 bases at J, with 8 bases between the two ends. The germline V gene encodes CDR1 LNHDA and CDR2 SQIVND (reference sequence). Based on the CDR3 plus reference TRBV19 and TRBJ1-2, the full variable domain is DGGITQSPKYLFRKEGQNVTLSCEQNLNHDAMYWYRQDPGQGLRLIYYSQIVNDFQKGDIAEGYSVSREKKESFPLTVTSAQKNPTAFYLCASSIGLIGYTFGSGTRLTVV.

In this sample, this clonotype turned up many times. The rearrangement links TRBV7-2 to TRBJ2-7; the D gene is possibly TRBD1 (5 bases). Trimming removed 7 bases from V and 0 bases from J, with 10 bases in between. From germline, CDR1 is SGHTA and CDR2 FQGNSA. The CDR3 spans 13 residues. Here the CDR3 reads CASKAGPSYEQYF. CDR3 nucleotide sequence: TGTGCCAGCAAGGCAGGGCCCTCCTACGAGCAGTACTTC.

This clonotype was seen many times. The gene calls are TRBV20-1 and TRBJ1-4; 7 positions agree with TRBD1. This CDR3 has 13 residues. V lost 7 bases and J lost 5; bases outside the gene matches: 7. Germline-derived CDR1 and CDR2 are DFQATT and SNEGSKA (reference sequence). The CDR3 DNA reads TGCAGTGTGTGGACAGGCCCAAATGAAAAACTGTTTTTT. Protein: CSVWTGPNEKLFF.